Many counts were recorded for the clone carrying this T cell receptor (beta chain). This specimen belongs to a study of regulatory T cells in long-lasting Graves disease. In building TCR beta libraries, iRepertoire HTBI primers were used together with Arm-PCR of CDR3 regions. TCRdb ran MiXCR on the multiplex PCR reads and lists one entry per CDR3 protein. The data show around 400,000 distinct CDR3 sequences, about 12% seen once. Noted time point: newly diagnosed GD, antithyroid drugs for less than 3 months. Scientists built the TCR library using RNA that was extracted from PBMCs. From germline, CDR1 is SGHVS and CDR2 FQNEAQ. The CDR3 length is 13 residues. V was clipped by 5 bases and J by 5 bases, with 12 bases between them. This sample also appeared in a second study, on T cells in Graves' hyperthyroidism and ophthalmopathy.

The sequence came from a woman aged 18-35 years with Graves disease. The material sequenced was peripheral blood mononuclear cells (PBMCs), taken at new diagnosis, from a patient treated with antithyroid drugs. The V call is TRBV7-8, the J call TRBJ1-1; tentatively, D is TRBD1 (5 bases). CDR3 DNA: TGTGCCAGCAGCGGAAATGGGGCGACTGAAGCTTTCTTT. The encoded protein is CASSGNGATEAFF.